This is a list of T cell receptor beta chains from one sample in a study of cytomegalovirus exposure and HLA in healthy donors. The data were produced by immunoSEQ multiplex PCR, yet TCRdb's version contains in-frame clones alone and is incomplete. Found here are 110,000 to 150,000 clones, about a tenth of them singletons; the top ten hold 1.8%. The source material was PBMCs. These receptor sequences come from a male donor in good health and CMV-seronegative. Both conserved end residues are part of each CDR3. A D gene is named only where the DNA matches it firmly. Rows may omit the clone size; those that give it use once, few, many or a size class.

cdr3_aa: CASRADRGQFSYEQYF; cdr3_nt: TGTGCCAGCAGGGCCGACAGGGGTCAATTTTCCTACGAGCAGTACTTC; cdr3_length: 16; v_call: TRBV25-1; d_call: TRBD1; clone_size: .; j_call: TRBJ2-7
cdr3_aa: CASSPSGDRDNTQYF; cdr3_nt: TGCGCCAGCAGCCCGAGTGGGGACAGGGATAATACGCAGTATTTT; cdr3_length: 15; v_call: TRBV4-3; d_call: TRBD1; clone_size: few; j_call: TRBJ2-3
cdr3_aa: CASSQDRSASGANVLTF; cdr3_nt: TGTGCCAGCAGCCAAGATCGAAGCGCGTCTGGGGCCAACGTCCTGACTTTC; cdr3_length: 17; v_call: TRBV4-2; d_call: .; clone_size: .; j_call: TRBJ2-6
cdr3_aa: CASSVEDRGWANVLTF; cdr3_nt: TGTGCCAGCAGCGTAGAGGACAGGGGCTGGGCCAACGTCCTGACTTTC; cdr3_length: 16; v_call: TRBV9; d_call: TRBD1; clone_size: .; j_call: TRBJ2-6
cdr3_aa: CASSLRQPQHF; cdr3_nt: TGTGCCAGCAGTTTACGTCAGCCCCAGCATTTT; cdr3_length: 11; v_call: TRBV28; d_call: .; clone_size: few; j_call: TRBJ1-5
cdr3_aa: CASSLQGGNTEAFF; cdr3_nt: TGCGCCAGCAGCTTACAGGGTGGGAACACTGAAGCTTTCTTT; cdr3_length: 14; v_call: TRBV5-1; d_call: .; clone_size: few; j_call: TRBJ1-1
cdr3_aa: CASSSHRGRETQYF; cdr3_nt: TGTGCCAGCAGCTCTCACAGGGGGCGAGAGACCCAGTACTTC; cdr3_length: 14; v_call: TRBV7-9; d_call: TRBD1; clone_size: few; j_call: TRBJ2-5
cdr3_aa: CASSVSTGVRELFF; cdr3_nt: TGTGCCAGCAGCGTTTCGACAGGGGTCCGGGAGCTGTTTTTT; cdr3_length: 14; v_call: TRBV9; d_call: TRBD1; clone_size: few; j_call: TRBJ2-2
cdr3_aa: CASSSTGASGSAPLYEQYF; cdr3_nt: TGTGCCAGCAGCTCAACAGGGGCTAGCGGGAGTGCTCCTTTGTACGAGCAGTACTTC; cdr3_length: 19; v_call: TRBV13; d_call: TRBD2; clone_size: .; j_call: TRBJ2-7
cdr3_aa: CASSLGGIYGYTF; cdr3_nt: TGTGCCAGCAGTTTAGGGGGGATCTATGGCTACACCTTC; cdr3_length: 13; v_call: TRBV27; d_call: .; clone_size: .; j_call: TRBJ1-2
cdr3_aa: CASSGLALAKNIQYF; cdr3_nt: TGTGCCAGCAGTGGACTAGCGCTAGCCAAAAACATTCAGTACTTC; cdr3_length: 15; v_call: TRBV2; d_call: TRBD2; clone_size: few; j_call: TRBJ2-4
cdr3_aa: CASSAGLRDEQYF; cdr3_nt: TGTGCCAGTAGTGCCGGACTAAGGGACGAGCAGTACTTC; cdr3_length: 13; v_call: TRBV19; d_call: .; clone_size: .; j_call: TRBJ2-7
cdr3_aa: CASSDPATGTNVAKNIQYF; cdr3_nt: TGTGCCAGCAGTGACCCCGCGACAGGTACTAACGTAGCCAAAAACATTCAGTACTTC; cdr3_length: 19; v_call: TRBV6-1; d_call: .; clone_size: few; j_call: TRBJ2-4
cdr3_aa: CASSLSRTEQETQYF; cdr3_nt: TGTGCCAGCAGTCTATCCCGGACAGAACAAGAGACCCAGTACTTC; cdr3_length: 15; v_call: TRBV27; d_call: .; clone_size: .; j_call: TRBJ2-5
cdr3_aa: CASSFSRDLHTQYF; cdr3_nt: TGTGCCAGCAGTTTTAGCAGGGACTTACATACGCAGTATTTT; cdr3_length: 14; v_call: TRBV28; d_call: .; clone_size: .; j_call: TRBJ2-3
cdr3_aa: CAWNHYGGGGEKLFF; cdr3_nt: TGTGCCTGGAATCATTACGGAGGTGGAGGAGAAAAACTGTTTTTT; cdr3_length: 15; v_call: TRBV30; d_call: .; clone_size: .; j_call: TRBJ1-4
cdr3_aa: CASSLWTSGELFF; cdr3_nt: TGTGCCAGCAGCCTCTGGACTTCCGGGGAGCTGTTTTTT; cdr3_length: 13; v_call: TRBV14; d_call: .; clone_size: .; j_call: TRBJ2-2
cdr3_aa: CASSESHGQDNQPQHF; cdr3_nt: TGCGCCAGCAGTGAGTCGCACGGACAGGACAATCAGCCCCAGCATTTT; cdr3_length: 16; v_call: TRBV10-1; d_call: TRBD1; clone_size: few; j_call: TRBJ1-5
cdr3_aa: CASSFRGGVDTQYF; cdr3_nt: TGTGCCAGCAGCTTCCGGGGCGGGGTAGATACGCAGTATTTT; cdr3_length: 14; v_call: TRBV7-2; d_call: .; clone_size: .; j_call: TRBJ2-3
cdr3_aa: CASSSGYGGEQYF; cdr3_nt: TGTGCCAGCAGCTCCGGATACGGAGGCGAGCAGTACTTC; cdr3_length: 13; v_call: TRBV7-2; d_call: .; clone_size: .; j_call: TRBJ2-7
cdr3_aa: CASSYSEGGTEAFF; cdr3_nt: TGTGCCAGCAGTTACTCAGAGGGGGGGACTGAAGCTTTCTTT; cdr3_length: 14; v_call: TRBV6-6; d_call: .; clone_size: .; j_call: TRBJ1-1
cdr3_aa: CASAPLGGEQFF; cdr3_nt: TGTGCTAGTGCCCCGTTGGGGGGTGAGCAGTTCTTC; cdr3_length: 12; v_call: TRBV12-5; d_call: .; clone_size: .; j_call: TRBJ2-1
cdr3_aa: CASSRDTYEQYF; cdr3_nt: TGTGCCAGCAGCAGAGACACCTACGAGCAGTACTTC; cdr3_length: 12; v_call: TRBV5-5; d_call: .; clone_size: .; j_call: TRBJ2-7
cdr3_aa: CASSVGRETYNEQFF; cdr3_nt: TGTGCCAGCAGCGTAGGGCGGGAGACCTACAATGAGCAGTTCTTC; cdr3_length: 15; v_call: TRBV9; d_call: TRBD2; clone_size: few; j_call: TRBJ2-1
cdr3_aa: CASSPVAGVSHEQFF; cdr3_nt: TGTGCCAGCAGCCCCGTAGCGGGAGTTAGCCATGAGCAGTTCTTC; cdr3_length: 15; v_call: TRBV9; d_call: TRBD2; clone_size: few; j_call: TRBJ2-1
cdr3_aa: CASSRRASNTGELFF; cdr3_nt: TGTGCCAGCAGCCGGCGGGCCAGCAACACCGGGGAGCTGTTTTTT; cdr3_length: 15; v_call: TRBV7-2; d_call: .; clone_size: few; j_call: TRBJ2-2
cdr3_aa: CASSLFGQLNYGYTF; cdr3_nt: TGTGCCAGCAGCTTGTTCGGACAGCTGAACTATGGCTACACCTTC; cdr3_length: 15; v_call: TRBV7-2; d_call: .; clone_size: .; j_call: TRBJ1-2
cdr3_aa: CASSSLANTGELFF; cdr3_nt: TGTGCCAGCAGTTCACTAGCGAACACCGGGGAGCTGTTTTTT; cdr3_length: 14; v_call: TRBV5-4; d_call: .; clone_size: .; j_call: TRBJ2-2
cdr3_aa: CASSQDPAVTSTDTQYF; cdr3_nt: TGCGCCAGCAGCCAAGACCCAGCGGTAACTAGCACAGATACGCAGTATTTT; cdr3_length: 17; v_call: TRBV4-3; d_call: .; clone_size: few; j_call: TRBJ2-3
cdr3_aa: CATSSGTSGLNEQFF; cdr3_nt: TGTGCCACCAGCAGTGGGACTAGCGGGCTCAATGAGCAGTTCTTC; cdr3_length: 15; v_call: TRBV15; d_call: TRBD2; clone_size: few; j_call: TRBJ2-1
cdr3_aa: CASGRVSTDTQYF; cdr3_nt: TGTGCCAGCGGCAGGGTTAGCACAGATACGCAGTATTTT; cdr3_length: 13; v_call: TRBV28; d_call: .; clone_size: .; j_call: TRBJ2-3